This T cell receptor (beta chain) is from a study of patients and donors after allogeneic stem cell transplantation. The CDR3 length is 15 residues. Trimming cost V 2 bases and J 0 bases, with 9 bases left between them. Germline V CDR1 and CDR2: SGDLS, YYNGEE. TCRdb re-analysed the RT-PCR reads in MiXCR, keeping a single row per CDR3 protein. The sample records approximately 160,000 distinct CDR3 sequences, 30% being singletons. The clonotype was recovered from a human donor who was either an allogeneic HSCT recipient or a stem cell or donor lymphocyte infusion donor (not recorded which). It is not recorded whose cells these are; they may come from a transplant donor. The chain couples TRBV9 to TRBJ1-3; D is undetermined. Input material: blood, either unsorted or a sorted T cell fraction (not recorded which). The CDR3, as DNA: TGTGCCAGCAGCGTCTCAGGAGTCTCTGGAAACACCATATATTTT. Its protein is CASSVSGVSGNTIYF.